A single sample is the source of the 10 T cell receptor beta chains below, sequenced in a study of blood T cell repertoires in COVID-19. Method: immunoSEQ multiplex PCR; TCRdb's copy keeps in-frame clones and lacks some. The sample shows about 170,000 clones, around 82% of them seen only once. Sequencing was carried out using PBMCs or T cells enriched from blood (not recorded which). The origin of the receptors is a woman aged 45 to 65 in a cohort exposed to, infected with or recovered from COVID-19 (not recorded which).

A word on this clone: The sample carries other DNA sequences with the same CDR3. The chain carries TRBV3-1 (or the pseudogene TRBV3-2) and TRBJ1-3; D perhaps matches TRBD1 (5 bases). The CDR3 loop spans 14 amino acids. V gave up 3 bases and J gave up 4 bases, with 10 bases separating them. Germline CDR1 reads LGHDT; CDR2 reads YNNKEL (reference sequence). The CDR3 protein is CASSQGHSGNTIYF. Written as DNA, the CDR3 is TGTGCCAGCAGCCAGGGGCATTCCGGAAACACCATATATTTT.

The V gene is TRBV5-6, the J gene TRBJ2-7; the D is unclear. The germline CDR1 and CDR2 sequences are SGHDT and YYEEEE. V lost 5 bases to trimming and J lost 5 bases, with 17 bases between them. This CDR3 is built from 14 residues. CDR3 sequence: CASRTLAPHDEQYF. CDR3 in DNA: TGTGCCAGCAGGACACTCGCCCCCCACGACGAGCAGTACTTC. Filled out from reference TRBV5-6 and TRBJ2-7, the complete variable domain reads DAGVTQSPTHLIKTRGQQVTLRCSPKSGHDTVSWYQQALGQGPQFIFQYYEEEERQRGNFPDRFSGHQFPNYSSELNVNALLLGDSALYLCASRTLAPHDEQYFGPGTRLTVT.

The gene calls are TRBV10-3 and TRBJ2-7; tentative D call: TRBD1 (6 bases). The CDR3 runs to 14 residues. Trimming stripped 3 bases from V and 0 bases from J, with 9 bases between. CDR1 is ENHRY and CDR2 is SYGVKD in the germline V gene. CDR3 in amino acids: CAISEDRSSYEQYF. The CDR3 DNA is TGTGCCATCAGTGAAGACAGGTCCTCCTACGAGCAGTACTTC.

J is TRBJ2-7 and V is TRBV27; D might be TRBD1 (5 bases). The CDR3 is 16 residues long. Germline values: CDR1 MNHEY, CDR2 SMNVEV (reference sequence). Trimming shortened V by 0 bases and J by 2 bases, and 14 bases separated the two germline ends. CDR3 bases: TGTGCCAGCAGTTTATCGTATTTAGGGGTTGCCTACGAGCAGTACTTC. Translation: CASSLSYLGVAYEQYF.

The rearrangement uses TRBV3-1 (or the pseudogene TRBV3-2) and TRBJ2-5; maybe TRBD1 (5 bases). The CDR3 consists of 13 residues. V lost 0 bases, J lost 5 bases, and 7 bases lay in between. From germline, CDR1 is LGHDT and CDR2 YNNKEL (reference sequence). The CDR3 loop is CASSQEGVETQYF. DNA of the CDR3: TGTGCCAGCAGCCAAGAAGGGGTTGAGACCCAGTACTTC.

V is TRBV7-6 and J is TRBJ2-7; 8 nucleotides align to TRBD2. Looked up from germline, CDR1 is SGHVS and CDR2 is FNYEAQ. This CDR3 spans 15 amino acids. Germline trimming cut 5 bases from V and 5 bases from J; bases unmatched to any gene: 11. CDR3 bases: TGTGCCAGCAGCCCGATTGTAGCGGGGTTGCACGAGCAGTACTTC. Translated: CASSPIVAGLHEQYF.

This chain joins TRBV7-9 and TRBJ2-3; D is uncertain. The CDR3 covers 14 residues. The V gene lost 5 bases and the J gene lost 4 bases, with 13 bases spanning the gap. CDR1 and CDR2 (germline): SEHNR, FQNEAQ (reference sequence). CDR3 bases: TGTGCCAGCAGCCCGTTTCTTCTCTCAGATACGCAGTATTTT. Residues: CASSPFLLSDTQYF.

Turning to this clone: This sample includes further DNA sequences coding for the same CDR3. The CDR3 sequence is CASSQAGTGGSEQYF. CDR3 sequence (DNA): TGTGCCAGCAGCCAAGCCGGGACGGGAGGAAGCGAGCAGTACTTC. The rearrangement uses TRBV14 and TRBJ2-7; TRBD2 matches 7 bases. This CDR3 has 15 residues. CDR1 is SGHDN, CDR2 FVKESK, per germline. V lost 1 base and J lost 6; bases outside the gene matches: 9.

The gene calls are TRBV6-4 and TRBJ1-1; a possible D gene is TRBD1 (6 bases). With 10 bases removed from V and 7 bases from J, the gap between germline ends came to 19 bases. Germline assignment: CDR1 MRHNA and CDR2 SNTAGT. This CDR3 has 13 amino acids. CDR3: CATRGNVVGEAFF. The CDR3 DNA is TGTGCCACCAGGGGCAATGTAGTGGGTGAAGCTTTCTTT.

This clone was seen more than once but under ten times. This rearrangement joins TRBV7-9 to TRBJ2-6, with TRBD1 as a possible D gene (5 bases). Trimming shortened V by 10 bases and J by 2 bases, and 15 bases separated the two germline ends. Germline lookup yields CDR1 SEHNR and CDR2 FQNEAQ (reference sequence). CDR3 size: 15 residues. Here the CDR3 DNA reads TGTGCCATCTCTCCCAGGGTTGCTGGGGCCAACGTCCTGACTTTC. Translation gives CAISPRVAGANVLTF.